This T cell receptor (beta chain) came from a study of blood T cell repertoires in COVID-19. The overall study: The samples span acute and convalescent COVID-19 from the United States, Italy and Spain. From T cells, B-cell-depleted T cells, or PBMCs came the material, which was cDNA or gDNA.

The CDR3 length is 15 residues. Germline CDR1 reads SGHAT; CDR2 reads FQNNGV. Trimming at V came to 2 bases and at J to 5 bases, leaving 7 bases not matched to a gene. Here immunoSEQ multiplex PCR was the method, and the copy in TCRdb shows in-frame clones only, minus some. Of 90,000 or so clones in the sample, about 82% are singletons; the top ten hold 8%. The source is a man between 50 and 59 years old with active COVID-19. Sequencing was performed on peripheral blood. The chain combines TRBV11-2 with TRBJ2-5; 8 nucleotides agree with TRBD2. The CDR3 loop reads CASSLRAGVEETQYF. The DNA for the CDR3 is TGTGCCAGCAGCTTAAGAGCGGGGGTTGAGGAGACCCAGTACTTC.